The next 26 T cell receptor beta chains were all read from a single sample in a study of blood T cell repertoires in COVID-19. Sequenced by immunoSEQ multiplex PCR; TCRdb stores in-frame clones only, minus some. Of under 200,000 clones listed, just over 85% are singletons. The source material was peripheral blood. The receptors originated from a man aged 55 to 70 with acute or convalescent COVID-19.

The genes are TRBV3-1 (or the pseudogene TRBV3-2) and TRBJ1-3; the D is unclear. The CDR3 has 17 residues. V lost 1 base to trimming and J lost 2 bases, with 15 bases between them. Germline loops: CDR1 LGHDT, CDR2 YNNKEL (reference sequence). CDR3 loop: CASSQASPFTPGNTIYF. Here the CDR3 DNA reads TGTGCCAGCAGCCAAGCCTCACCTTTTACTCCTGGAAACACCATATATTTT.

The genes are TRBV30 and TRBJ2-5; 9 bases are a match to TRBD2. CDR3 length equals 14 residues. V shed 0 bases, J shed 6 bases, and the junction held 5 bases outside the gene matches. Germline V gene data show CDR1 as GTSNPN and CDR2 as SVGIG (reference sequence). The DNA for the CDR3 is TGTGCCTGGAGTGTACTTAGCGGGAGCAAGACCCAGTACTTC. Its protein product is CAWSVLSGSKTQYF.

This clone was observed a handful of times. The CDR3 DNA reads TGCAGCGTTTCACAGGGGCTCGGCTCACCCCTCCACTTT. This encodes CSVSQGLGSPLHF. The rearrangement links TRBV29-1 to TRBJ1-6, with 7 bases that match TRBD1. Germline V gene data show CDR1 as SQVTM and CDR2 as ANQGSEA. This CDR3 contains 13 residues. V trimming: 5 bases; J trimming: 10 bases; junction bases outside the gene matches: 8. The full variable domain, with the rest looked up from reference TRBV29-1 and TRBJ1-6, is SAVISQKPSRDICQRGTSLTIQCQVDSQVTMMFWYRQQPGQSLTLIATANQGSEATYESGFVIDKFPISRPNLTFSTLTVSNMSPEDSSIYLCSVSQGLGSPLHFGNGTRLTVT.

As DNA, the CDR3 is TGTGCCAGCAGTTCCCCGGTTGGCTATGGCTACACCTTC. This encodes CASSSPVGYGYTF. This sequence joins TRBV27 and TRBJ1-2, with no clear D. The CDR3 runs to 13 residues. CDR1 is MNHEY and CDR2 is SMNVEV in the germline V gene (reference sequence). Trimming pared 4 bases from V and 4 bases from J, leaving 10 bases between.

The J gene is TRBJ1-4, the V gene TRBV30; 7 bases map to TRBD1. Germline V gene lookup returns CDR1 GTSNPN and CDR2 SVGIG (reference sequence). V lost 0 bases, J lost 10 bases, and 8 bases stayed unmatched. The CDR3 spans 14 residues. The CDR3 DNA reads TGTGCCTGGAGTGTAGAAGGGGCAGGGGGAAAACTGTTTTTT. Its translation is CAWSVEGAGGKLFF. Looking up the rest from reference TRBV30 and TRBJ1-4 gives the full variable domain: SQTIHQWPATLVQPVGSPLSLECTVEGTSNPNLYWYRQAAGRGLQLLFYSVGIGQISSEVPQNLSASRPQDRQFILSSKKLLLSDSGFYLCAWSVEGAGGKLFFGSGTQLSVL.

The chain has TRBV6-1 and TRBJ1-6, with TRBD1 as a possible D gene (5 bases). Trimming took 2 bases from V and 5 from J, leaving 13 bases between them. CDR1 and CDR2 (germline): MNHNS, SASEGT. The CDR3 length is 16 residues. CDR3 sequence: CASSERGQSHNSPLHF. Written as DNA, the CDR3 is TGTGCCAGCAGTGAAAGAGGACAATCCCATAATTCACCCCTCCACTTT.

This clone showed up just once. The genes are TRBV2 and TRBJ2-5; 8 positions match TRBD2. Germline CDR1 SNHLY, CDR2 FYNNEI. This CDR3 spans 16 amino acids. Losses at the gene ends were 6 bases for V and 4 bases for J; bases not matched to a gene: 13. CDR3 residues: CASSGRGAGEIETQYF. The DNA for the CDR3 is TGTGCCAGCAGCGGGAGGGGAGCGGGAGAGATAGAGACCCAGTACTTC.

J is TRBJ1-5 and V is TRBV15; tentative D call: TRBD1 (5 bases). Germline V gene lookup returns CDR1 LNHNV and CDR2 YYDKDF (reference sequence). This CDR3 is 16 amino acids long. The V and J ends lost 0 bases and 4 bases respectively, with 13 bases between them. CDR3 loop: CATSRDKSRVNQPQHF. The CDR3 DNA reads as TGTGCCACCAGCAGAGATAAATCCAGGGTAAATCAGCCCCAGCATTTT.

The V and J genes are TRBV6-6 and TRBJ1-4; D call uncertain. Between the trimmed V and J ends, which lost 0 bases and 7 bases, there was a span of 9 bases. CDR3 length: 14 amino acids. CDR1 MNHNY and CDR2 SVGAGI come from the germline V gene (reference sequence). CDR3 region: CASSYSWEVEKLFF. CDR3 in DNA: TGTGCCAGCAGTTACTCGTGGGAGGTTGAAAAACTGTTTTTT.

This chain uses TRBV28 with TRBJ1-1; D may be TRBD1 (6 bases). V was pared by 5 bases and J by 0 bases, with 13 bases between. CDR1 and CDR2 (germline): MDHEN, SYDVKM. The CDR3 runs to 15 residues. The CDR3 is CASSHWTDLNTEAFF. DNA of the CDR3: TGTGCCAGCAGTCATTGGACAGATTTGAACACTGAAGCTTTCTTT. The whole variable domain, remainder taken from reference TRBV28 and TRBJ1-1, is DVKVTQSSRYLVKRTGEKVFLECVQDMDHENMFWYRQDPGLGLRLIYFSYDVKMKEKGDIPEGYSVSREKKERFSLILESASTNQTSMYLCASSHWTDLNTEAFFGQGTRLTVV.

The chain joins TRBV12-3 or TRBV12-4 to TRBJ1-6; D is unclear. This CDR3 comprises 13 residues. V shed 3 bases and J shed 8 bases, with 8 bases lying between them. The CDR3 coding sequence is TGTGCCAGCAGTTTTTATAGCGATTCACCCCTCCACTTT. The encoded protein is CASSFYSDSPLHF.

The sample holds a few counts of this clone. V gene TRBV7-3 combines with J gene TRBJ2-3, with 9 nucleotides matching TRBD1. The CDR3 is 14 residues long. V shed 1 base, J shed 6 bases, and the junction held 2 bases outside the gene matches. The germline V gene encodes CDR1 SGHTA and CDR2 FQGTGA. Here the CDR3 reads CASSLNRGQDTQYF. The CDR3 DNA sequence: TGTGCCAGCAGCTTAAACAGGGGGCAGGATACGCAGTATTTT.

CDR3 DNA: TGTGCCAGCAGCTACCGGGGAGAGACCCAGTACTTC. This encodes CASSYRGETQYF. The V and J genes are TRBV7-2 and TRBJ2-5, with a possible D match to TRBD2 (5 bases). The CDR3 length is 12 residues. CDR1 SGHTA and CDR2 FQGNSA come from the germline V gene. V was pared by 4 bases and J by 4 bases, with 7 bases between.

The chain uses TRBV9 and TRBJ2-1, with D possibly being TRBD1 (5 bases). The V gene lost 1 base and the J gene lost 9 bases, with 14 bases spanning the gap. Germline lookup yields CDR1 SGDLS and CDR2 YYNGEE. The CDR3 has 14 amino acids. For the CDR3, the DNA is TGTGCCAGCAGCGTAATATCGAAAGGGGCTGAGCAGTTCTTC. This sequence encodes CASSVISKGAEQFF.

DNA of the CDR3: TGTGCCAGCAGCCTCGGGAGGGTAGCCAACACCGGGGAGCTGTTTTTT. Its protein product is CASSLGRVANTGELFF. The chain links TRBV3-1 (or the pseudogene TRBV3-2) to TRBJ2-2; 8 bases are a match to TRBD2. CDR3 length: 16 amino acids. Germline CDR1 and CDR2: LGHDT and YNNKEL (reference sequence). V lost 4 bases to trimming and J lost 2 bases; unmatched junction nucleotides: 6.

In its sample, this clone was seen once. The chain has TRBV27 and TRBJ2-5; 7 positions match TRBD1. The CDR3 has 13 amino acids. With 4 bases clipped from V and 2 bases from J, the junction kept 1 base outside the gene matches. The germline CDR1 and CDR2 sequences are MNHEY and SMNVEV (reference sequence). Written as DNA, the CDR3 is TGTGCCAGCAGTTCCAGGGGGCAAGAGACCCAGTACTTC. Translation gives CASSSRGQETQYF.

V and J are TRBV7-9 and TRBJ2-6; possibly TRBD1 for D (6 bases). The CDR3 consists of 19 residues. Germline CDR1 SEHNR, CDR2 FQNEAQ (reference sequence). The ends were cut back, 1 base at V and 1 base at J, with 17 bases in the middle. CDR3 sequence reads: CASSLGRQARKSGANVLTF. As DNA, the CDR3 is TGTGCCAGCAGCTTAGGAAGACAGGCGCGAAAATCTGGGGCCAACGTCCTGACTTTC.

As concerns this clone: The DNA is left out, because the CDR3 cannot be placed on it with certainty; the CDR3 is given as TCRdb lists it. J is TRBJ1-1 and V is TRBV12-1; the D segment call TRBD1 is taken from the table without a DNA check. TRBV12-1 is designated a pseudogene. The CDR3 length equals 13 residues, ends included. The CDR3 region is CASSPWGQGAAFF.

CDR3 region: CASHMVNTEAFF. The CDR3 DNA sequence: TGTGCCAGCCACATGGTGAACACTGAAGCTTTCTTT. This chain uses TRBV28 with TRBJ1-1; no clear D gene. Trimming took 8 bases from V and 0 from J, leaving 7 bases between them. There are 12 residues in the CDR3. Germline CDR1 and CDR2: MDHEN and SYDVKM.

This sequence joins TRBV5-1 and TRBJ2-5, with 7 bases that match TRBD1. CDR1 is SGHRS, CDR2 YFSETQ, per germline. The CDR3 runs to 14 residues. V gave up 4 bases and J gave up 1 base; unmatched junction bases: 4. The CDR3 region is CASSPGQPQETQYF. The CDR3 region has the DNA TGCGCCAGCAGCCCGGGACAGCCCCAAGAGACCCAGTACTTC. The variable domain in full, with the rest retrieved from reference TRBV5-1 and TRBJ2-5, is KAGVTQTPRYLIKTRGQQVTLSCSPISGHRSVSWYQQTPGQGLQFLFEYFSETQRNKGNFPGRFSGRQFSNSRSEMNVSTLELGDSALYLCASSPGQPQETQYFGPGTRLLVL.

The CDR3 loop reads CASSPSPGQENTEAFF. The CDR3, as DNA: TGCGCCAGCAGCCCTTCTCCGGGACAAGAAAACACTGAAGCTTTCTTT. The genes are TRBV10-1 and TRBJ1-1; the D gene is possibly TRBD1 (6 bases). The CDR3 extends over 16 amino acids. CDR1 is WNHNN, CDR2 SYGVQD, per germline (reference sequence). Trimming pared 6 bases from V and 2 bases from J, leaving 19 bases between.

This chain connects TRBV6-4 to TRBJ1-1; D gene uncertain. CDR3 length equals 15 residues. The germline V and J ends were trimmed by 6 bases and 5 bases, with 19 bases remaining between them. The germline gives CDR1 MRHNA, CDR2 SNTAGT. CDR3 DNA: TGTGCCAGCAGGATTACCGAGGGCCCCGAAACTGAAGCTTTCTTT. Translated, it gives CASRITEGPETEAFF.

The chain recombines TRBV6-5 with TRBJ2-7, with 9 positions matching TRBD1. Germline lookup yields CDR1 MNHEY and CDR2 SVGAGI. The CDR3 spans 14 residues. Trimming cost V 6 bases and J 0 bases; bases outside gene matches: 3. In DNA, the CDR3 is TGTGCCAGCAGGGACAGGGGCCGCTCCTACGAGCAGTACTTC. It specifies CASRDRGRSYEQYF.

The chain joins TRBV5-4 to TRBJ1-6, with D maybe TRBD1 (6 bases). The CDR3 extends over 15 amino acids. V was trimmed by 0 bases and J by 6 bases, leaving 10 bases between them. Germline lookup yields CDR1 SGHNT and CDR2 YYREEE (reference sequence). CDR3 loop: CASSLDRASNSPLHF. The CDR3 region has the DNA TGTGCCAGCAGCTTGGACAGGGCTTCTAATTCACCCCTCCACTTT.

The chain uses TRBV5-1 and TRBJ1-1, with 7 nucleotides matching TRBD1. The ends lost 4 bases at V and 4 bases at J; junction bases unmatched: 4. CDR3 length: 13 amino acids. Germline CDR1 reads SGHRS; CDR2 reads YFSETQ. The CDR3 DNA sequence: TGCGCCAGCAGCCCCGGGGACAGCACTGAAGCTTTCTTT. Protein product: CASSPGDSTEAFF. The variable domain in full, completed from reference TRBV5-1 and TRBJ1-1, reads KAGVTQTPRYLIKTRGQQVTLSCSPISGHRSVSWYQQTPGQGLQFLFEYFSETQRNKGNFPGRFSGRQFSNSRSEMNVSTLELGDSALYLCASSPGDSTEAFFGQGTRLTVV.

This CDR3 is CASSADSATNEKLFF. For the CDR3, the DNA is TGCGCCAGCAGCGCGGACAGTGCAACTAATGAAAAACTGTTTTTT. The chain employs TRBV5-1 and TRBJ1-4, with D possibly TRBD1 on 6 matching bases. Trimming removed 4 bases at V and 0 bases at J, with 10 bases between. CDR1 and CDR2 from the germline V gene are SGHRS and YFSETQ. The CDR3 covers 15 residues.